The 24 T cell receptor beta chains presented below share a single source sample, sequenced in a study of T cell responses to AZD1222 COVID-19 vaccine. The assay was immunoSEQ multiplex PCR, and TCRdb's table has in-frame clones only and misses some. The sample holds 90,000 to 120,000 clones, approximately 90% seen once. Sequenced material: peripheral blood, taken on day 0 of AZD1222 vaccination. The receptor source for this set is an adult in good health.

The chain carries TRBV7-9 and TRBJ1-1; a weak D match, TRBD1 (6 bases). V was clipped by 4 bases and J by 7 bases, with 16 bases between them. This CDR3 spans 14 amino acids. The germline V gene encodes CDR1 SEHNR and CDR2 FQNEAQ (reference sequence). CDR3 sequence (DNA): TGTGCCAGCAGCTCCAAGGGGGGGCTGTATGAAGCTTTCTTT. This encodes CASSSKGGLYEAFF. The full variable domain, in which reference TRBV7-9 and TRBJ1-1 provide the parts outside the CDR3, is DTGVSQNPRHKITKRGQNVTFRCDPISEHNRLYWYRQTLGQGPEFLTYFQNEAQLEKSRLLSDRFSAERPKGSFSTLEIQRTEQGDSAMYLCASSSKGGLYEAFFGQGTRLTVV.

This chain links TRBV28 with TRBJ2-4, with 9 bases that match TRBD2. There are 21 residues in the CDR3. After removal of 3 bases from V and 0 bases from J, the junction contained 18 bases not matched to a gene. Germline loops: CDR1 MDHEN, CDR2 SYDVKM. CDR3 in DNA: TGTGCCAGCAGTTTCCCTTCTCGCGGGACTAGCAGTCTACTAGCCAAAAACATTCAGTACTTC. Encoded protein: CASSFPSRGTSSLLAKNIQYF.

The table lists this clone with a count of one. This sequence joins TRBV5-1 and TRBJ2-1; 11 bases line up with TRBD2. The CDR3 sequence is 16 residues long. Germline V CDR1 and CDR2: SGHRS, YFSETQ. Unmatched junction bases numbered 10, after V lost 3 bases and J lost 8 bases. DNA of the CDR3: TGCGCCAGCAGCTCAGAGTTAGCGGGGGGGCACGATGAGCAGTTCTTC. It yields the protein CASSSELAGGHDEQFF.

The chain recombines TRBV6-6 with TRBJ2-5, with 8 bases identical to TRBD1. The V segment lost 1 base and the J segment 6 bases; nucleotides outside the gene matches: 10. The CDR3 sequence is 16 residues long. The V gene's germline CDR1 is MNHNY and CDR2 SVGAGI (reference sequence). The CDR3 bases are TGTGCCAGCAGTTACTTCCAGGGGGCGCGGACTAAGACCCAGTACTTC. It specifies CASSYFQGARTKTQYF.

The V call is TRBV2, the J call TRBJ2-3, with 8 bases lining up with TRBD2. V shed 6 bases and J 1 base; nucleotides not matched to a gene: 9. CDR1 and CDR2 from the germline V gene are SNHLY and FYNNEI. The CDR3 sequence is 16 residues long. The CDR3 nucleotides are TGTGCCAGCAGCCAGTCCCGCGGGGGGCGCACAGATACGCAGTATTTT. Translating gives CASSQSRGGRTDTQYF.

The V and J genes are TRBV19 and TRBJ2-7; tentative D call: TRBD1 (6 bases). Germline CDR1 is LNHDA and CDR2 is SQIVND (reference sequence). V gave up 10 bases and J gave up 5 bases, with 9 bases separating them. CDR3 length: 10 residues. CDR3 coding DNA: TGTGCCACAGGGGCGAACGAGCAGTACTTC. This codes for CATGANEQYF.

The chain links TRBV6-5 to TRBJ2-5; no firm D call. Germline CDR1 MNHEY, CDR2 SVGAGI. V was trimmed by 8 bases and J by 4 bases, leaving 17 bases between them. The CDR3 is made up of 14 amino acids. The DNA of the CDR3 is TGTGCCAGCGACCGGGCAGATTTTAGAGAGACCCAGTACTTC. Amino acid sequence: CASDRADFRETQYF.

The chain uses TRBV25-1 and TRBJ2-6; tentatively, D is TRBD1 (6 bases). V lost 4 bases and J lost 9, with 13 bases in between. Germline values: CDR1 MGHDK, CDR2 SYGVNS. The CDR3 runs to 14 residues. CDR3 nucleotide sequence: TGTGCCAGCAGTGGGACAGAGAAGAGCAACGTCCTGACTTTC. It specifies CASSGTEKSNVLTF.

This chain uses TRBV4-1 with TRBJ2-7; TRBD1 might be the D (6 bases). Germline V lookup: CDR1 MGHRA, CDR2 YSYEKL. The V end lost 1 base, the J end lost 3 bases, and 13 bases lay between the germline ends. The CDR3 has 15 amino acids. This CDR3 is CASSQVTGSYYEQYF. The CDR3 DNA sequence: TGCGCCAGCAGCCAAGTTACAGGGAGCTACTACGAGCAGTACTTC.

The chain employs TRBV6-4 and TRBJ1-6; D gene ambiguous. The CDR3 extends over 14 amino acids. With 4 bases removed from V and 9 bases from J, the gap between germline ends came to 13 bases. Germline V gene data show CDR1 as MRHNA and CDR2 as SNTAGT. For the CDR3, the DNA is TGTGCCAGCAGTGCAGCGGCGGTGGGTTCACCCCTCCACTTT. This codes for CASSAAAVGSPLHF.

The chain uses TRBV6-5 and TRBJ1-5, with 7 bases that match TRBD1. This CDR3 has 13 residues. Germline-derived CDR1 and CDR2 are MNHEY and SVGAGI. V lost 2 bases, J lost 5 bases, and 0 bases stayed unmatched. The chain's CDR3 is CASSYDRDQPQHF. DNA of the CDR3: TGTGCCAGCAGTTACGACAGGGATCAGCCCCAGCATTTT.

The chain joins TRBV27 to TRBJ1-6, with unresolved D. Germline V lookup: CDR1 MNHEY, CDR2 SMNVEV (reference sequence). Trimming took 5 bases from V and 11 from J, leaving 19 bases between them. The length of the CDR3 is 15 residues. This chain's CDR3 is CASSPTQGSDPPLHF. Written as DNA, the CDR3 is TGTGCCAGCAGTCCAACTCAAGGAAGCGATCCACCCCTCCACTTT.

This sequence joins TRBV7-2 and TRBJ1-4; 8 bases agree with TRBD1. V lost 5 bases and J lost 8; bases outside the gene matches: 7. The CDR3 covers 14 residues. The germline V gene encodes CDR1 SGHTA and CDR2 FQGNSA. The CDR3 is CASSPDRAREKLFF. CDR3 DNA: TGTGCCAGCAGCCCGGACAGGGCTCGGGAAAAACTGTTTTTT.

This chain links TRBV12-3 or TRBV12-4 with TRBJ1-2, with D hard to call. V was cut by 7 bases and J by 4 bases, with 10 bases left in between. The CDR3 spans 12 residues. The CDR3 nucleotides read TGTGCCAGCACCTTGCGGGCCTATGGCTACACCTTC. Translation: CASTLRAYGYTF.

The CDR3: CASSLDLDIQYF. The CDR3 DNA follows: TGTGCCAGCAGCTTAGATCTGGACATTCAGTACTTC. The chain joins TRBV11-2 to TRBJ2-4; D is unresolved. There are 12 residues in the CDR3. Per germline, CDR1 SGHAT and CDR2 FQNNGV. V was clipped by 0 bases and J by 8 bases, with 5 bases between them. Together with reference TRBV11-2 and TRBJ2-4, the CDR3 gives the full variable domain: EAGVAQSPRYKIIEKRQSVAFWCNPISGHATLYWYQQILGQGPKLLIQFQNNGVVDDSQLPKDRFSAERLKGVDSTLKIQPAKLEDSAVYLCASSLDLDIQYFGAGTRLSVL.

The genes are TRBV7-2 and TRBJ2-1; a possible D gene is TRBD1 (5 bases). V lost 5 bases and J lost 11, with 13 bases in between. CDR1 and CDR2 (germline): SGHTA, FQGNSA. This CDR3 comprises 12 residues. The CDR3 bases are TGTGCCAGCAGCCCACAGGCGGCTCAGCAGTTCTTC. As protein: CASSPQAAQQFF.

The chain joins TRBV6-5 to TRBJ1-1, with D hard to call. The CDR3 loop spans 13 amino acids. CDR1 is MNHEY, CDR2 SVGAGI, per germline. Trimming removed 8 bases from V and 0 bases from J, with 10 bases in between. The CDR3 DNA follows: TGTGCCAGCTCAACCCCGGTGAACACTGAAGCTTTCTTT. It specifies CASSTPVNTEAFF.

The chain uses TRBV18 and TRBJ1-1; TRBD1 aligns across 7 bases. Germline V gene lookup returns CDR1 KGHSH and CDR2 LQKENI. The ends lost 3 bases at V and 5 bases at J; junction bases unmatched: 9. The CDR3 has 15 residues. CDR3 nucleotide sequence: TGTGCCAGCTCACCGAACAGGGGACTGGGTACTGAAGCTTTCTTT. Its protein is CASSPNRGLGTEAFF.

This sequence joins TRBV28 and TRBJ2-1; TRBD2 aligns across 12 bases. This CDR3 has 15 residues. The V and J ends lost 5 bases and 6 bases, in that order; junction bases with no gene match: 5. CDR1 and CDR2 (germline): MDHEN, SYDVKM. As DNA, the CDR3 is TGTGCCAGCAGTCCTCTAGCGGGGGGGCCCAATGAGCAGTTCTTC. The encoded protein is CASSPLAGGPNEQFF.

This chain connects TRBV27 to TRBJ2-3, with 10 positions matching TRBD1. J was trimmed by 3 bases and V by 5 bases; bases with no gene match: 11. CDR1 MNHEY and CDR2 SMNVEV come from the germline V gene (reference sequence). The CDR3 is 17 amino acids. The CDR3 reads CASSIIGQGERTDTQYF. CDR3 sequence (DNA): TGTGCCAGCAGTATTATCGGACAGGGGGAGCGGACAGATACGCAGTATTTT.

The chain carries TRBV18 and TRBJ1-1, with no clear D. This CDR3 spans 12 amino acids. The ends were cut back, 1 base at V and 4 bases at J, with 4 bases in the middle. Germline lookup yields CDR1 KGHSH and CDR2 LQKENI. CDR3 region: CASSPLATEAFF. The DNA for the CDR3 is TGTGCCAGCTCACCACTGGCCACTGAAGCTTTCTTT.

The gene calls are TRBV2 and TRBJ2-3; D gene ambiguous. V lost 4 bases, J lost 4 bases, and 6 bases lay in between. The germline V gene encodes CDR1 SNHLY and CDR2 FYNNEI. This CDR3 is built from 12 residues. In DNA, the CDR3 is TGTGCCAGCAGTGTTCACGCAGATACGCAGTATTTT. Residues: CASSVHADTQYF.

This clone has a single count. V is TRBV4-1 and J is TRBJ2-6; the D gene is possibly TRBD1 (6 bases). V was clipped by 1 base and J by 3 bases, with 13 bases between them. Germline values: CDR1 MGHRA, CDR2 YSYEKL. The CDR3 is 17 residues long. The CDR3 DNA follows: TGCGCCAGCAGCCAAGCCCCGACAGGTTTTGGGGCCAACGTCCTGACTTTC. Amino acids: CASSQAPTGFGANVLTF.

V is TRBV7-2 and J is TRBJ1-3; D remains unclear. Germline loops: CDR1 SGHTA, CDR2 FQGNSA. V lost 5 bases and J lost 7, with 6 bases in between. The CDR3 is 11 amino acids. The CDR3 nucleotides are TGTGCCAGCAGCGCCGGGAACACCATATATTTT. It encodes CASSAGNTIYF. The entire variable domain, with the rest obtained from reference TRBV7-2 and TRBJ1-3, is as follows: GAGVSQSPSNKVTEKGKDVELRCDPISGHTALYWYRQSLGQGLEFLIYFQGNSAPDKSGLPSDRFSAERTGGSVSTLTIQRTQQEDSAVYLCASSAGNTIYFGEGSWLTVV.